The clone carrying this TCR beta chain was detected many times. Its cognate antigen is unknown. Germline V gene data show CDR1 as LNHNV and CDR2 as YYDKDF (reference sequence). The V segment lost 3 bases and the J segment 5 bases; nucleotides outside the gene matches: 17. The CDR3 length is 18 residues. These data belong to a study of neurological immune-mediated disorders. General study points: Private repertoires in all groups were suggested by the absence of shared CDR3 amino acid sequences among expanded clones across subjects.

Time point reported: technical triplicate 1. Where libraries were unsorted, they were derived from 2 million PBMCs stored at -80 degrees C. TCRdb redid the calling of the 5' RACE reads with MiXCR, one entry per CDR3 protein. The table includes about 38,000 distinct CDR3 sequences, around 10% detected once. The chain has TRBV15 and TRBJ2-3, with 7 bases identical to TRBD1. The sequenced sample consisted of PBMCs. The sequence derives from a man aged 55 to 70 with HTLV-1-associated myelopathy (HAM/TSP). The CDR3 is CATSRVIAGTAEGDTQYF. As DNA, the CDR3 is TGTGCCACCAGCAGGGTGATTGCCGGGACAGCAGAGGGAGATACGCAGTATTTT.